Listed here are 10 T cell receptor beta chains from one sample, sequenced in a study of blood T cell repertoires in COVID-19. TCRdb's table, derived via immunoSEQ multiplex PCR, lists solely in-frame clones and lacks some. The table lists 410,000 or so clones, approximately 90% of them singletons. Sequencing was done on a sample of peripheral blood. The source is a woman aged 25-40 years with active or convalescent COVID-19.

V and J are TRBV4-1 and TRBJ2-6; the match to TRBD2 covers 10 bases. The CDR3 spans 18 residues. The V and J ends lost 4 bases and 0 bases, in that order; junction bases with no gene match: 6. Germline loops: CDR1 MGHRA, CDR2 YSYEKL. Written as DNA, the CDR3 is TGCGCCAGCAGCCTCCTAGCGGGAGCAATCTCTGGGGCCAACGTCCTGACTTTC. Translation: CASSLLAGAISGANVLTF.

The V and J genes are TRBV6-6 and TRBJ1-5, with D possibly TRBD1 on 6 matching bases. The CDR3 consists of 16 residues. Germline V gene data show CDR1 as MNHNY and CDR2 as SVGAGI (reference sequence). Trimming removed 4 bases at V and 1 base at J, with 14 bases between. CDR3 bases: TGTGCCAGCAGTTCCGAGGACAGTGGGAGCAATCAGCCCCAGCATTTT. Translating it yields CASSSEDSGSNQPQHF.

The V gene is TRBV7-2, the J gene TRBJ1-4; 9 bases align to TRBD1. Losses at the gene ends were 5 bases for V and 0 bases for J; bases not matched to a gene: 4. The CDR3 covers 16 residues. CDR1 and CDR2 (germline): SGHTA, FQGNSA. CDR3 sequence (DNA): TGTGCCAGCAGCCTACGACAGGGGGCAACTAATGAAAAACTGTTTTTT. Translated: CASSLRQGATNEKLFF.

The chain combines TRBV5-1 with TRBJ2-7; TRBD2 matches at 9 bases. Looked up from germline, CDR1 is SGHRS and CDR2 is YFSETQ. CDR3 length: 21 residues. The J segment lost 6 bases and the V segment lost 0 bases, leaving 25 bases of the junction unmatched. The CDR3 protein is CASSLAASGKEGAFGVREQYF. CDR3 nucleotide sequence: TGCGCCAGCAGCTTGGCAGCTAGCGGGAAAGAAGGGGCCTTTGGGGTCCGCGAGCAGTACTTC. The whole variable domain, remainder taken from reference TRBV5-1 and TRBJ2-7, is KAGVTQTPRYLIKTRGQQVTLSCSPISGHRSVSWYQQTPGQGLQFLFEYFSETQRNKGNFPGRFSGRQFSNSRSEMNVSTLELGDSALYLCASSLAASGKEGAFGVREQYFGPGTRLTVT.

The chain has TRBV23-1 and TRBJ2-1, with 7 bases identical to TRBD2. TRBV23-1 is assigned to the ORF class and has an uncertain function. The junction had 12 bases not matched to a gene; V was cut back by 2 bases and J by 2 bases. CDR3 length: 18 residues. The DNA for the CDR3 is TGCGCCAGCAGTCAACCCCTCCAGGGTGGGAGGGCCTACAATGAGCAGTTCTTC. This gives the protein CASSQPLQGGRAYNEQFF.

This clone has a single count. The gene calls are TRBV10-1 and TRBJ2-2; 10 bases are a match to TRBD2. Germline-derived CDR1 and CDR2 are WNHNN and SYGVQD (reference sequence). The CDR3 runs to 15 residues. Unmatched junction bases numbered 5, after V lost 4 bases and J lost 6 bases. The CDR3 coding sequence is TGCGCCAGCAGTGTCTTTCTAGCGGGAGCCGGGGAGCTGTTTTTT. This translates into CASSVFLAGAGELFF.

The CDR3, as DNA: TGTGCCAGCAGCCCGTACCTGGAGTCTGGAAACACCATATATTTT. It specifies CASSPYLESGNTIYF. This sequence joins TRBV5-4 and TRBJ1-3; D ambiguous. V lost 4 bases, J lost 1 base, and 12 bases lay in between. Germline V lookup: CDR1 SGHNT, CDR2 YYREEE (reference sequence). The CDR3 totals 15 residues.

This chain joins TRBV13 and TRBJ2-7; D possibly corresponds to TRBD2 (6 bases). Germline V gene data show CDR1 as PRHDT and CDR2 as FYEKMQ (reference sequence). V lost 3 bases and J lost 0, with 12 bases in between. This CDR3 has 15 amino acids. The CDR3 is CASSLGRGLSYEQYF. CDR3 in DNA: TGTGCCAGCAGCTTGGGGCGGGGCCTCTCCTACGAGCAGTACTTC.

The chain combines TRBV7-2 with TRBJ2-3, with D perhaps matching TRBD1 (5 bases). The CDR3 loop spans 16 amino acids. V shed 5 bases and J shed 4 bases, with 19 bases lying between them. Germline CDR1 and CDR2: SGHTA and FQGNSA. In DNA, the CDR3 is TGTGCCAGCAGCGCCAGACCGAGCAGGGTCGCAGATACGCAGTATTTT. Amino acid sequence: CASSARPSRVADTQYF.

The V and J genes are TRBV28 and TRBJ1-2; tentatively, D is TRBD1 (6 bases). Germline V lookup: CDR1 MDHEN, CDR2 SYDVKM. V lost 3 bases and J 5 bases, leaving 10 bases between the germline ends. CDR3 length: 13 residues. The CDR3, as DNA: TGTGCCAGCAGTTTTGACAGGTTTTATGGCTACACCTTC. This sequence encodes CASSFDRFYGYTF.